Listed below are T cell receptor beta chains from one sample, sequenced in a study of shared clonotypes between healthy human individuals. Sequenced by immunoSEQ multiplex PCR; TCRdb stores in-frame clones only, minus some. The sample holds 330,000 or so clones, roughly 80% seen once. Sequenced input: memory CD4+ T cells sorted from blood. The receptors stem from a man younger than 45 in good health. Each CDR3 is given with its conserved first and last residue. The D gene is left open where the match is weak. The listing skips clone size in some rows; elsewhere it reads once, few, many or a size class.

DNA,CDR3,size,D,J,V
TGTGCCAGCAGACGAAGAGCGGGCTCCTACGAGCAGTACTTC,CASRRRAGSYEQYF,-,-,TRBJ2-7,TRBV7-2
TGTGCCAGCAGCTTATCCGTTCCCGGGGAGCTGTTTTTT,CASSLSVPGELFF,-,-,TRBJ2-2,TRBV11-1
TGCGCCAGCAGCCCCCAACTAGCGGGGGGAACGCATGAGCAGTTCTTC,CASSPQLAGGTHEQFF,many,TRBD2,TRBJ2-1,TRBV4-1
TGCGCCAGCAGCTCGCATAATCAGGGGCTAGCGAACACCGGGGAGCTGTTTTTT,CASSSHNQGLANTGELFF,-,-,TRBJ2-2,TRBV5-1
TGCGGCGGCGGGAGTGGGATCATTCAGTACTTC,CGGGSGIIQYF,-,TRBD2,TRBJ2-4,TRBV20-1
TGTGCCAGCAGTTTCTCAACGGGTGGCTCCTACAATGAGCAGTTCTTC,CASSFSTGGSYNEQFF,once,-,TRBJ2-1,TRBV27
TGTGCCAGCAGCTTATATCGGGACAGGGAAATTACTGAAGCTTTCTTT,CASSLYRDREITEAFF,-,TRBD1,TRBJ1-1,TRBV7-2
TGTGCCAGCAGTGAAGCGCTGGGGACAGCCTATGGCTACACCTTC,CASSEALGTAYGYTF,-,TRBD1,TRBJ1-2,TRBV6-1
TGTGCCAGCGGGTGGGACGTCGCCTACGAGCAGTACTTC,CASGWDVAYEQYF,-,-,TRBJ2-7,TRBV6-1
TGTGCCAGTAGCATGAAGGGAGACACTGAAGCTTTCTTT,CASSMKGDTEAFF,-,-,TRBJ1-1,TRBV19
TGCGCCAGCAGCTTGGCGGCTCTAGGGACAGGGTCGAACGAGCAGTACTTC,CASSLAALGTGSNEQYF,-,TRBD1,TRBJ2-7,TRBV5-1
TGCGCCAGCAGCTTGTCGGACCAACCACGAACGGCGTCTGGAAACACCATATATTTT,CASSLSDQPRTASGNTIYF,-,-,TRBJ1-3,TRBV5-1
TGTGCCAGCAGCCAAGTTGGCGGTCAAGAGACCCAGTACTTC,CASSQVGGQETQYF,-,-,TRBJ2-5,TRBV4-2
TGTGCCAGCAGCTTGGCGGCTAGTCGGGAGCAGTACTTC,CASSLAASREQYF,-,-,TRBJ2-7,TRBV5-4
TGTGCCAGCAGCTTCCGATCGGGGGAGACTGTGTCCTACGAGCAGTACTTC,CASSFRSGETVSYEQYF,-,-,TRBJ2-7,TRBV7-9